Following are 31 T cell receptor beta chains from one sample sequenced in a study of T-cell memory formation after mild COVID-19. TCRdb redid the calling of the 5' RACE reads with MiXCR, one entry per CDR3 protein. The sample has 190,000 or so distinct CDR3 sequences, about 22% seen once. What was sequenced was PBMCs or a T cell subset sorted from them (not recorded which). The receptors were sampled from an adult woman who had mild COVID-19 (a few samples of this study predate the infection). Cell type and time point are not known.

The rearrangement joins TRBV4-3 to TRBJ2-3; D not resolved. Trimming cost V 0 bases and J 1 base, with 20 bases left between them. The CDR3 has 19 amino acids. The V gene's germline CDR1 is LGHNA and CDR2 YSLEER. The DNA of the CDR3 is TGCGCCAGCAGCCAAGAAAGTGGGTCGTGGCGAGACCGCACAGATACGCAGTATTTT. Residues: CASSQESGSWRDRTDTQYF.

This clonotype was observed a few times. DNA of the CDR3: TGTGCCAGCAGCCAAGCTATGGGTCCCCATTACGAGCAGTACTTC. It codes for CASSQAMGPHYEQYF. The chain carries TRBV4-2 and TRBJ2-7; D unclear. The germline V gene has CDR1 LGHNA and CDR2 YNFKEQ. The CDR3 loop spans 15 amino acids. Trimming removed 1 base from V and 4 bases from J, with 14 bases in between.

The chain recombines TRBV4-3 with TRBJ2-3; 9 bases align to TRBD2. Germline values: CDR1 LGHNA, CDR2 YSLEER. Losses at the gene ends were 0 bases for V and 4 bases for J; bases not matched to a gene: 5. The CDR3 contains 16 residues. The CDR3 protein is CASSQDASGNPDTQYF. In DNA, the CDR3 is TGCGCCAGCAGCCAAGATGCTAGCGGGAACCCAGATACGCAGTATTTT.

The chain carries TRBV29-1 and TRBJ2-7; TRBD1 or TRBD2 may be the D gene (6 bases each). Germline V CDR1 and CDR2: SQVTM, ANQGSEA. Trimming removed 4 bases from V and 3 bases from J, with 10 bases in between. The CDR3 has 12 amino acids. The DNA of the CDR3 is TGCAGCGTTGCCAGGGGAGGCTACGAGCAGTACTTC. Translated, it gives CSVARGGYEQYF.

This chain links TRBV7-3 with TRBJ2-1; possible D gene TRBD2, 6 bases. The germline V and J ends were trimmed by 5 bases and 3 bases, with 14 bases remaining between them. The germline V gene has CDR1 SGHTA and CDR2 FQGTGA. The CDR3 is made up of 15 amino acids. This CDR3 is CASSPDGSLYNEQFF. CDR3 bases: TGTGCCAGCAGCCCGGACGGGAGTCTCTACAATGAGCAGTTCTTC.

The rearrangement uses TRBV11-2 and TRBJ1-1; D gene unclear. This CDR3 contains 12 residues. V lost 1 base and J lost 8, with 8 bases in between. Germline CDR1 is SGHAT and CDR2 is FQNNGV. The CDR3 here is CASSLGRVEAFF. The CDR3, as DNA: TGTGCCAGCAGCTTAGGCAGAGTGGAAGCTTTCTTT. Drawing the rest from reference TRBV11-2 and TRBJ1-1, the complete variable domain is EAGVAQSPRYKIIEKRQSVAFWCNPISGHATLYWYQQILGQGPKLLIQFQNNGVVDDSQLPKDRFSAERLKGVDSTLKIQPAKLEDSAVYLCASSLGRVEAFFGQGTRLTVV.

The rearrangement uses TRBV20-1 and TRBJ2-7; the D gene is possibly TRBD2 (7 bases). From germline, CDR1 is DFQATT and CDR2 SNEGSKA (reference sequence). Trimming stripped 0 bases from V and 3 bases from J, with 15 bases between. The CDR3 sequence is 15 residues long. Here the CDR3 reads CSARDEAGADYEQYF. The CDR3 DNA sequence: TGCAGTGCTAGAGATGAGGCGGGGGCGGACTACGAGCAGTACTTC.

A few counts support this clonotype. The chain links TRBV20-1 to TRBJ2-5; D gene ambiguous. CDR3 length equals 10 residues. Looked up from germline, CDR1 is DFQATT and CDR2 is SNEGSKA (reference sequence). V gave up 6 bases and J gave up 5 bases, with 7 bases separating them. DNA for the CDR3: TGCAGTGCCCAGAGGGAGACCCAGTACTTC. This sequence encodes CSAQRETQYF.

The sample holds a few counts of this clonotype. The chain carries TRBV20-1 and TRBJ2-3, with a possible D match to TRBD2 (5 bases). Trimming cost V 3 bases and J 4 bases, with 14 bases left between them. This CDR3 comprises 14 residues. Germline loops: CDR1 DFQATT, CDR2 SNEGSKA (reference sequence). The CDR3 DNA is TGCAGTGCTAGGGATCTGGGAGCGGCAGATACGCAGTATTTT. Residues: CSARDLGAADTQYF.

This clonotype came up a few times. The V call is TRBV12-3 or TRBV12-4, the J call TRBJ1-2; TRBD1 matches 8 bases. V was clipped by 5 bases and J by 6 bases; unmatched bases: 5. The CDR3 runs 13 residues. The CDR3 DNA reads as TGTGCCAGCAGTCCCCCGACAGGGGATGGCTACACCTTC. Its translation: CASSPPTGDGYTF.

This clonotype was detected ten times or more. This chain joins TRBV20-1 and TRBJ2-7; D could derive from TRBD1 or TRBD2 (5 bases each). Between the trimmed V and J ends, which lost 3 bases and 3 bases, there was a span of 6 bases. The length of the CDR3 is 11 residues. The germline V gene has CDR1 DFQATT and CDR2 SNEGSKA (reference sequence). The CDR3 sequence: CSARGDYEQYF. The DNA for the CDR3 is TGCAGTGCTAGGGGGGACTACGAGCAGTACTTC.

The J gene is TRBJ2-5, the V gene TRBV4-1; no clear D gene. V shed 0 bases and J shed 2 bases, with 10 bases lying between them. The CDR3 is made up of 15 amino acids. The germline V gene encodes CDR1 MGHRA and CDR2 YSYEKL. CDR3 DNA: TGCGCCAGCAGCCAAGAGCAGGAATTACAAGAGACCCAGTACTTC. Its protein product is CASSQEQELQETQYF.

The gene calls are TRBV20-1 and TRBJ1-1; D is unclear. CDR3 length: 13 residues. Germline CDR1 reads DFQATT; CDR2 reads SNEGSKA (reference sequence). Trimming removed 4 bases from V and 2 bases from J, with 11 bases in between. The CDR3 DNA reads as TGCAGTGCTACTCTAACACATAACACTGAAGCTTTCTTT. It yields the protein CSATLTHNTEAFF.

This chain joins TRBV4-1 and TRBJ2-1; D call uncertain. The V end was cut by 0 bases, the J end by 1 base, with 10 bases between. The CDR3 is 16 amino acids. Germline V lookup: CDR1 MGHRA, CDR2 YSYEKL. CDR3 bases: TGCGCCAGCAGCCAAGAGCCAGCAGAATCCTACAATGAGCAGTTCTTC. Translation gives CASSQEPAESYNEQFF.

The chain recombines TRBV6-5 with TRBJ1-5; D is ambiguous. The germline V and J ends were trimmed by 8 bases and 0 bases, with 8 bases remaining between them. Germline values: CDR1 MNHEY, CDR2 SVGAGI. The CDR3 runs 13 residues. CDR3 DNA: TGTGCCAGCGCCCCCTTTAGCAATCAGCCCCAGCATTTT. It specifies CASAPFSNQPQHF.

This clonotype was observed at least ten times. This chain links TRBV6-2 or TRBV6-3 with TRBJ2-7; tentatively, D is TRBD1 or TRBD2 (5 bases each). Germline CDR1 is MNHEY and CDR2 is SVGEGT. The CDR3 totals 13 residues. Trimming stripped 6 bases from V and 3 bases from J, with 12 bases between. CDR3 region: CASRDTGLYEQYF. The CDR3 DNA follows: TGTGCCAGCAGGGACACAGGACTCTACGAGCAGTACTTC.

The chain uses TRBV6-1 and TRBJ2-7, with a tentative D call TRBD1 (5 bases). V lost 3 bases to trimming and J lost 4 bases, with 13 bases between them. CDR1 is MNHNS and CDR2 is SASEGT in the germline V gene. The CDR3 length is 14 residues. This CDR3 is CASSELLGAYEQYF. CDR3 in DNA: TGTGCCAGCAGTGAGCTCTTAGGGGCGTACGAGCAGTACTTC.

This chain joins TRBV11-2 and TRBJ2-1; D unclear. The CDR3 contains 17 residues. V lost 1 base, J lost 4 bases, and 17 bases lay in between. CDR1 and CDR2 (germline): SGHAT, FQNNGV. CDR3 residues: CASSLVVVVASYNEQFF. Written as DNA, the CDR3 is TGTGCCAGCAGCTTAGTGGTGGTGGTAGCTAGTTACAATGAGCAGTTCTTC. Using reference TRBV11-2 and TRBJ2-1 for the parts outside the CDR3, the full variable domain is EAGVAQSPRYKIIEKRQSVAFWCNPISGHATLYWYQQILGQGPKLLIQFQNNGVVDDSQLPKDRFSAERLKGVDSTLKIQPAKLEDSAVYLCASSLVVVVASYNEQFFGPGTRLTVL.

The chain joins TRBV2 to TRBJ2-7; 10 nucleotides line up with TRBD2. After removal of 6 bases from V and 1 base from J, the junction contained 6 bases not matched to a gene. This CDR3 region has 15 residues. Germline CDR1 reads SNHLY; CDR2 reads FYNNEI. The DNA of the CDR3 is TGTGCCAGCAGCGAACTAGCGGGGTATTCCTACGAGCAGTACTTC. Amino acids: CASSELAGYSYEQYF. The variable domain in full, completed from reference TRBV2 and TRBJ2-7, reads EPEVTQTPSHQVTQMGQEVILRCVPISNHLYFYWYRQILGQKVEFLVSFYNNEISEKSEIFDDQFSVERPDGSNFTLKIRSTKLEDSAMYFCASSELAGYSYEQYFGPGTRLTVT.

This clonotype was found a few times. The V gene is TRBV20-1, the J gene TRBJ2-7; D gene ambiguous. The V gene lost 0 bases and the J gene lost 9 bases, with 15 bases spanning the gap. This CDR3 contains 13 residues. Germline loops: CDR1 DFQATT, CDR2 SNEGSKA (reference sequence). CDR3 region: CSARDPLGLGQYF. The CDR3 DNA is TGCAGTGCTAGAGATCCCCTGGGATTGGGGCAGTACTTC.

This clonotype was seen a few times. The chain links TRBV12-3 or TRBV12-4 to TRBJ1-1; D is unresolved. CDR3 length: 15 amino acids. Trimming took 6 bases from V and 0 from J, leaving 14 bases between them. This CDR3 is CASSQQQSMNTEAFF. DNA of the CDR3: TGTGCCAGCAGCCAGCAACAGTCGATGAACACTGAAGCTTTCTTT.

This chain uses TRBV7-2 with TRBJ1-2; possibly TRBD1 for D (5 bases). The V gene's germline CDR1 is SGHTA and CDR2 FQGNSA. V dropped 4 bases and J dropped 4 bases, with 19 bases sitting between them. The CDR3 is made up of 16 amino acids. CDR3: CASSSPGLGAFYGYTF. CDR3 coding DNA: TGTGCCAGCAGCTCCCCAGGGTTAGGGGCCTTCTATGGCTACACCTTC.

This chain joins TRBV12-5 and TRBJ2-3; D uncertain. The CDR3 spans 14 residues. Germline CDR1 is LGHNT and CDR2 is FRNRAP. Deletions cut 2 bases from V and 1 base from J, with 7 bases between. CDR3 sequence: CASGLREGTDTQYF. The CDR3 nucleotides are TGTGCTAGTGGTTTGAGAGAGGGCACAGATACGCAGTATTTT.

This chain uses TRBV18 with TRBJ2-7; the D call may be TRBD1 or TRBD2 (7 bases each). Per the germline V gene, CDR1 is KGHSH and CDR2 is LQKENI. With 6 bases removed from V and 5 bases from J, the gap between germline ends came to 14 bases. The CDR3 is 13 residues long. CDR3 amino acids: CASSPGGEDEQYF. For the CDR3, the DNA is TGTGCCAGCTCCCCAGGGGGGGAAGACGAGCAGTACTTC.

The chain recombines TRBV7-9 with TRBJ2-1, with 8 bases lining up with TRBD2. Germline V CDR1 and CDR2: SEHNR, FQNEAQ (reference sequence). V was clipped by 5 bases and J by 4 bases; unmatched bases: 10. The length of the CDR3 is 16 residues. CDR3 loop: CASSPGEAGAYNEQFF. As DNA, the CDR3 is TGTGCCAGCAGCCCAGGAGAAGCGGGGGCTTACAATGAGCAGTTCTTC.

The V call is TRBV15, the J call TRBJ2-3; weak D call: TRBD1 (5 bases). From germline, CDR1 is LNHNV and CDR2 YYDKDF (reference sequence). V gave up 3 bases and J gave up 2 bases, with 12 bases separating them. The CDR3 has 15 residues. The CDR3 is CATSRWTSNTDTQYF. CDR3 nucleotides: TGTGCCACCAGCAGGTGGACATCGAACACAGATACGCAGTATTTT.

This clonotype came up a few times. DNA for the CDR3: TGTGCCACCAGCAGGCCCGACAGGGCGCTTACCAATGAAAAACTGTTTTTT. Encoded protein: CATSRPDRALTNEKLFF. The V and J genes are TRBV15 and TRBJ1-4, with 7 bases identical to TRBD1. This CDR3 has 17 amino acids. In germline, CDR1 is LNHNV, CDR2 YYDKDF (reference sequence). V shed 3 bases and J 5 bases; nucleotides not matched to a gene: 12.

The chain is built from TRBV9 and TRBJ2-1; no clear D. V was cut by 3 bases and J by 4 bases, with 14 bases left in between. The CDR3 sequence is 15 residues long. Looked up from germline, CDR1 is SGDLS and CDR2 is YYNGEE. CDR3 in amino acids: CASSEGNSAYNEQFF. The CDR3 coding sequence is TGTGCCAGCAGCGAGGGCAACTCAGCGTACAATGAGCAGTTCTTC.

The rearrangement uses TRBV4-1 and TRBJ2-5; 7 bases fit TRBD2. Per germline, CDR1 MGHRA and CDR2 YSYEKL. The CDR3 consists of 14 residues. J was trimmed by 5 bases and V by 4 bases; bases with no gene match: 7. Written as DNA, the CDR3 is TGCGCCAGCAGCCCCCGTTGGGGGGGGGAGACCCAGTACTTC. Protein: CASSPRWGGETQYF.

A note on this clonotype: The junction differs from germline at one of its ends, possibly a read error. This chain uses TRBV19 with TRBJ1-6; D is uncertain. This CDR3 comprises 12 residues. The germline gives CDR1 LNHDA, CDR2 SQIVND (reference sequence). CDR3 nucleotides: TGTGCCAGTAGTATTGCCAATTCACCCATCCACTTT. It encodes CASSIANSPIHF.

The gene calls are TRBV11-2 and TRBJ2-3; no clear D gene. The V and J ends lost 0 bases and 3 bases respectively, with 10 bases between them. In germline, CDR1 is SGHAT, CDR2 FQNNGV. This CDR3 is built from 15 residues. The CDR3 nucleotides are TGTGCCAGCAGCTTAGAGTTGGATGTTACAGATACGCAGTATTTT. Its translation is CASSLELDVTDTQYF. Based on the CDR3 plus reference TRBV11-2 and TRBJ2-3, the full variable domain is EAGVAQSPRYKIIEKRQSVAFWCNPISGHATLYWYQQILGQGPKLLIQFQNNGVVDDSQLPKDRFSAERLKGVDSTLKIQPAKLEDSAVYLCASSLELDVTDTQYFGPGTRLTVL.